This T cell receptor beta chain derives from a study of PD-1 blockade in classical Hodgkin lymphoma. The protocol was immunoSEQ multiplex PCR, while the TCRdb copy is restricted to in-frame clones and leaves out a portion. This table holds about 4,200 clones, 80% found once. All trial patients relapsed after autologous stem cell transplantation. This CDR3 comprises 16 residues. The germline CDR1 and CDR2 sequences are LNHNV and YYDKDF (reference sequence). Trimming stripped 0 bases from V and 1 base from J, with 11 bases between. The chain combines TRBV15 with TRBJ2-3; possibly TRBD2 for D (6 bases). The TCR sequence derives from a human donor with classical Hodgkin lymphoma. The starting material was peripheral blood mononuclear cells (PBMCs), obtained at baseline. CDR3 sequence reads: CATSRDLSGGTDTQYF. CDR3 nucleotides: TGTGCCACCAGCAGAGATCTCTCGGGGGGCACAGATACGCAGTATTTT.